A single sample gave rise to the 6 T cell receptor beta chains below, sequenced in a study of PD-1 blockade in classical Hodgkin lymphoma. Sequencing was performed with immunoSEQ multiplex PCR; in TCRdb, only in-frame clones are kept and a portion is missing. The sample holds around 28,000 clones, around 83% seen once. Time point described: cycle 4 day 1 (C4D1), after 6 weeks of nivolumab. Every patient had relapsed following autologous stem cell transplantation, and cohorts differed in brentuximab vedotin exposure. Thawed PBMCs underwent magnetic negative selection to yield purified CD4+ T cells. The sample in question was CD4+ T cells from blood, obtained before the fourth cycle of nivolumab. The receptors derive from a human donor with classical Hodgkin lymphoma.

The chain joins TRBV20-1 to TRBJ2-5, with D unclear. V was clipped by 0 bases and J by 5 bases, with 1 base between them. The CDR3 loop spans 10 amino acids. The germline V gene has CDR1 DFQATT and CDR2 SNEGSKA (reference sequence). CDR3 sequence reads: CSARDETQYF. DNA of the CDR3: TGCAGTGCTAGAGATGAGACCCAGTACTTC.

The chain uses TRBV7-9 and TRBJ2-3; TRBD2 might be the D (5 bases). The length of the CDR3 is 16 residues. Germline V CDR1 and CDR2: SEHNR, FQNEAQ (reference sequence). Between the trimmed V and J ends, which lost 0 bases and 0 bases, there was a span of 10 bases. The CDR3 loop reads CASSLAGSESTDTQYF. The CDR3, as DNA: TGTGCCAGCAGCTTAGCAGGTAGCGAGAGCACAGATACGCAGTATTTT.

The gene calls are TRBV5-6 and TRBJ2-4, with TRBD1 identical over 8 bases. V shed 4 bases and J 0 bases; nucleotides not matched to a gene: 6. The germline V gene has CDR1 SGHDT and CDR2 YYEEEE. The CDR3 has 16 residues. CDR3 region: CASSADRVLAKNIQYF. CDR3 DNA sequence: TGTGCCAGCAGCGCGGACAGGGTCTTAGCCAAAAACATTCAGTACTTC. The whole variable domain, remainder taken from reference TRBV5-6 and TRBJ2-4, is DAGVTQSPTHLIKTRGQQVTLRCSPKSGHDTVSWYQQALGQGPQFIFQYYEEEERQRGNFPDRFSGHQFPNYSSELNVNALLLGDSALYLCASSADRVLAKNIQYFGAGTRLSVL.

This clone showed up just once. The genes are TRBV7-2 and TRBJ2-5; D may correspond to TRBD1 or TRBD2 (6 bases each). CDR1 is SGHTA, CDR2 FQGNSA, per germline. Trimming removed 2 bases from V and 5 bases from J, with 12 bases in between. The CDR3 runs to 14 residues. The CDR3 bases are TGTGCCAGCAGCTTATGGGGGGCGGGTGAGACCCAGTACTTC. Protein: CASSLWGAGETQYF.

Details on this clone: The junction and the germline gene differ at one end; a read error may be behind it. The chain links TRBV5-6 to TRBJ2-7; tentative D call: TRBD1 (6 bases). The CDR3 is 13 residues long. The germline V gene encodes CDR1 SGHDT and CDR2 YYEEEE. CDR3 residues: CASSYQQQGQQYF. CDR3 DNA: TGCGCCAGCAGTTATCAACAACAGGGCCAGCAGTACTTC.

The table lists this clone with a few counts. The rearrangement links TRBV18 to TRBJ2-7; either TRBD1 or TRBD2 may supply D (5 bases each). Deletions cut 4 bases from V and 0 bases from J, with 7 bases between. Germline V gene lookup returns CDR1 KGHSH and CDR2 LQKENI. This CDR3 spans 13 amino acids. This CDR3 is CASSRGSSYEQYF. DNA for the CDR3: TGTGCCAGCTCACGGGGGAGCTCCTACGAGCAGTACTTC.